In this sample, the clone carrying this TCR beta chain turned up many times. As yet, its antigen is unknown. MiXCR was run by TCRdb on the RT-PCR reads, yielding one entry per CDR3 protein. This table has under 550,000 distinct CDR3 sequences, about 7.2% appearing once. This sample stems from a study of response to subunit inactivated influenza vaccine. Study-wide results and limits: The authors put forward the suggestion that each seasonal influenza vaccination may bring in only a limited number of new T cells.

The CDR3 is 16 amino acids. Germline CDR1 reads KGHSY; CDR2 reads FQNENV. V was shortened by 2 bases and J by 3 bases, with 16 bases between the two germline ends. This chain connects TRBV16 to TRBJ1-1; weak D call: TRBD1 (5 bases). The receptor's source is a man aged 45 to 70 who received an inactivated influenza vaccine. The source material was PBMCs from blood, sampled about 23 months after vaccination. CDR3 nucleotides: TGTGCCAGCAGCCAAGCGGAGGGGCGGCGTGACACTGAAGCTTTCTTT. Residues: CASSQAEGRRDTEAFF.